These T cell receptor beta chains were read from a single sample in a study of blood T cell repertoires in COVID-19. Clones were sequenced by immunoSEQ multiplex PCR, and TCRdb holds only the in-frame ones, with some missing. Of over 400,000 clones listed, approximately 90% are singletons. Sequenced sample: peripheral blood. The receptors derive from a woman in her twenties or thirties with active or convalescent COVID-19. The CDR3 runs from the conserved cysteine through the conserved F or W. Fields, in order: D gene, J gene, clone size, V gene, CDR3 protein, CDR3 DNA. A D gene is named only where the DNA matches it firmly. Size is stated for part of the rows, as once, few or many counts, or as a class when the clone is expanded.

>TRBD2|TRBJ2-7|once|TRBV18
CASSPTGTSDEQYF
TGTGCCAGCTCACCAACCGGGACTAGCGACGAGCAGTACTTC
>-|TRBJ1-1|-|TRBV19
CASSTLPDRNTEAFF
TGTGCCAGTAGTACCCTACCGGACAGGAACACTGAAGCTTTCTTT
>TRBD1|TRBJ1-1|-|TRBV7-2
CASSSTGITEAFF
TGTGCCAGCAGTTCGACAGGGATCACTGAAGCTTTCTTT
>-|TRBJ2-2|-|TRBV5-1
CASSLLAGGTGELFF
TGCGCCAGCAGCTTGTTGGCAGGGGGGACCGGGGAGCTGTTTTTT
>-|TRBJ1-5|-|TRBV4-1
CASSQFPAGGNQPQHF
TGCGCCAGCAGCCAATTTCCGGCAGGCGGCAATCAGCCCCAGCATTTT
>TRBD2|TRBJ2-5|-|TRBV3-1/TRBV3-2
CASSTSGGGETQYF
TGTGCCAGCAGCACATCGGGAGGTGGGGAGACCCAGTACTTC
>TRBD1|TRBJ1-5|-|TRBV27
CASRRQGNQPQHF
TGTGCCAGCAGGCGACAGGGGAATCAGCCCCAGCATTTT
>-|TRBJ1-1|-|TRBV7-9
CASSEEGTMLNTEAFF
TGTGCCAGCAGCGAAGAGGGTACCATGCTTAACACTGAAGCTTTCTTT
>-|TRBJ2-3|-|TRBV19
CASSTRRGGGSSDTQYF
TGTGCCAGTAGTACCCGGAGGGGTGGGGGGTCGTCAGATACGCAGTATTTT
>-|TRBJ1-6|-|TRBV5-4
CASSLMTGDNSPLHF
TGTGCCAGCAGCTTGATGACGGGAGATAATTCACCCCTCCACTTT
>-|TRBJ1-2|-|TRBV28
CASSFRTAIINYGYTF
TGTGCCAGCAGTTTCCGGACAGCCATCATCAACTATGGCTACACCTTC
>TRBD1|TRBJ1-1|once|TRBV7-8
CASSLKGAKGTEAFF
TGTGCCAGCAGCCTAAAGGGGGCCAAGGGGACTGAAGCTTTCTTT
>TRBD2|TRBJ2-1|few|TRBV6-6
CASSPSDSSGDYNEQFF
TGTGCCAGCAGTCCCTCGGATTCTAGCGGAGACTACAATGAGCAGTTCTTC
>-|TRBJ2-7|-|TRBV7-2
CASSLKIIQHHSYEQYF
TGTGCCAGCAGCTTGAAGATCATACAGCACCACTCCTACGAGCAGTACTTC
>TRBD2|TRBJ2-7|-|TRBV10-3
CAISGSGTSGGLTYEQYF
TGTGCCATCAGTGGGTCCGGGACTAGCGGGGGCCTCACCTACGAGCAGTACTTC
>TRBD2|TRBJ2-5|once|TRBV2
CASTGVSGALPGTQYF
TGTGCCAGCACGGGGGTTAGCGGGGCCCTTCCGGGGACCCAGTACTTC
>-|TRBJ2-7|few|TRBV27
CASSHMAEQYF
TGTGCCAGCAGTCATATGGCCGAGCAGTACTTC
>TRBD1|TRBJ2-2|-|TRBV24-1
CATGDRADGELFF
TGTGCCACAGGAGACAGGGCGGACGGGGAGCTGTTTTTT
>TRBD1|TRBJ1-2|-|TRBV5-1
CASSLDPHLDRGYGYTF
TGCGCCAGCAGCTTGGATCCCCACTTGGACAGGGGCTATGGCTACACCTTC
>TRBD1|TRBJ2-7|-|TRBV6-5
CASSTPDRGYEQYF
TGTGCCAGCAGTACCCCCGACAGGGGATACGAGCAGTACTTC
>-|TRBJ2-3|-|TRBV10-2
CASSGTGPSDTQYF
TGCGCCAGCAGTGGAACAGGGCCCTCCGATACGCAGTATTTT
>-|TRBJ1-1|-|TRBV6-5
CASSSRDTNTEAFF
TGTGCCAGCAGTTCCCGGGACACTAACACTGAAGCTTTCTTT
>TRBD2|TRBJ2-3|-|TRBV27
CASSLAGVTIGDTQYF
TGTGCCAGCAGTTTAGCGGGGGTCACTATCGGGGATACGCAGTATTTT
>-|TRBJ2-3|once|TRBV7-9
CASSQAGRSTDTQYF
TGTGCCAGCAGCCAGGCGGGACGGAGCACAGATACGCAGTATTTT
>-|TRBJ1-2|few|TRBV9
CASSVEEHNYGYTF
TGTGCCAGCAGCGTAGAGGAGCATAACTATGGCTACACCTTC
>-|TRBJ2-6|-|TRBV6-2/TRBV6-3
CASSSTLLVILDGANVLTF
TGTGCCAGCAGTTCAACCTTACTAGTCATTCTGGATGGGGCCAACGTCCTGACTTTC